This paragraph reports one TCR beta chain. Its antigen is not identified. These data are taken from a study of lymphopenia after photon versus proton radiotherapy. V dropped 1 base and J dropped 10 bases, with 15 bases sitting between them. CDR3 length equals 15 residues. CDR1 and CDR2 (germline): SGHNT, YYREEE (reference sequence). Points from the study as a whole: In patients who died, overall survival fell as post-nadir TCR diversity dropped more. Better survival with proton therapy was suggested as possible, not demonstrated.

Profiled with immunoSEQ multiplex PCR; TCRdb holds only in-frame clones, not every one. The sample lists tens of thousands of clones; about 86% were seen once. Sample: peripheral blood, taken from a patient treated with photon-based radiotherapy. The gene calls are TRBV5-4 and TRBJ1-6; D unresolved. This receptor was obtained from a man aged 40-55 years with gastric cancer. This CDR3 reads CASSLQSLRESPLHF. As DNA, the CDR3 is TGTGCCAGCAGCTTGCAATCCTTACGAGAATCACCCCTCCACTTT.